Below, 20 T cell receptor beta chains from the same sample are listed, as sequenced in a study of cytomegalovirus exposure and HLA in healthy donors. With 60 Vbeta and 13 Jbeta primers, the PCR was carried out. The protocol was immunoSEQ multiplex PCR, while the TCRdb copy is restricted to in-frame clones and leaves out a portion. The sample records over 150,000 clones, roughly 70% being singletons. The sample taken for sequencing was PBMCs. All receptors derive from a man aged 25 to 45 in good health and CMV-seronegative.

The V gene is TRBV18, the J gene TRBJ1-1; D gene ambiguous. Germline-derived CDR1 and CDR2 are KGHSH and LQKENI. The CDR3 sequence is 14 residues long. Trimming took 3 bases from V and 1 from J, leaving 9 bases between them. CDR3 nucleotides: TGTGCCAGCTCACCCCTATCATCGAACACTGAAGCTTTCTTT. It yields the protein CASSPLSSNTEAFF.

This sequence joins TRBV28 and TRBJ1-5; D might be TRBD1 (6 bases). With 3 bases removed from V and 4 bases from J, the gap between germline ends came to 10 bases. CDR1 and CDR2 (germline): MDHEN, SYDVKM. CDR3 length: 14 amino acids. CDR3 sequence: CASSFGQGNQPQHF. The CDR3, as DNA: TGTGCCAGCAGTTTTGGGCAGGGGAATCAGCCCCAGCATTTT.

This chain connects TRBV7-9 to TRBJ2-7, with TRBD1 identical over 9 bases. The ends lost 3 bases at V and 1 base at J; junction bases unmatched: 4. Germline CDR1 and CDR2: SEHNR and FQNEAQ (reference sequence). The CDR3 covers 15 residues. The DNA for the CDR3 is TGTGCCAGCAGCTTTCGCGGGACAGGGTCCTACGAGCAGTACTTC. Amino acids: CASSFRGTGSYEQYF.

The chain is built from TRBV7-9 and TRBJ2-6; 7 bases are shared with TRBD1. Germline V gene data show CDR1 as SEHNR and CDR2 as FQNEAQ (reference sequence). V was clipped by 3 bases and J by 2 bases; unmatched bases: 1. The CDR3 spans 15 residues. The DNA for the CDR3 is TGTGCCAGCAGCTTCGACAGGGCTGGGGCCAACGTCCTGACTTTC. Its protein is CASSFDRAGANVLTF.

The V gene is TRBV9, the J gene TRBJ1-1; D remains unclear. V shed 2 bases and J shed 1 base, with 12 bases lying between them. Germline V gene data show CDR1 as SGDLS and CDR2 as YYNGEE. This CDR3 is 15 amino acids long. The CDR3 loop reads CASSVDGRGNTEAFF. In DNA form, the CDR3 reads TGTGCCAGCAGCGTGGATGGACGGGGGAACACTGAAGCTTTCTTT.

The chain recombines TRBV7-2 with TRBJ2-5, with a possible D match to TRBD2 (5 bases). Trimming stripped 2 bases from V and 5 bases from J, with 9 bases between. Germline V lookup: CDR1 SGHTA, CDR2 FQGNSA. The CDR3 loop spans 13 amino acids. The CDR3 coding sequence is TGTGCCAGCAGCTTACCTACGGGGGAGACCCAGTACTTC. Translation: CASSLPTGETQYF.

This chain joins TRBV29-1 and TRBJ1-4, with TRBD1 as a possible D gene (5 bases). The CDR3 length is 12 residues. CDR1 is SQVTM and CDR2 is ANQGSEA in the germline V gene. V was trimmed by 3 bases and J by 5 bases, leaving 7 bases between them. The CDR3 DNA follows: TGCAGCGTTGACCGGGGGAATGAAAAACTGTTTTTT. This encodes CSVDRGNEKLFF.

In this sample, this clone turned up once. The rearrangement uses TRBV5-1 and TRBJ1-2, with 7 bases aligning to TRBD1. V lost 2 bases and J lost 7; bases outside the gene matches: 11. Germline assignment: CDR1 SGHRS and CDR2 YFSETQ. The CDR3 is 15 residues long. The CDR3 DNA sequence: TGCGCCAGCAGCTTTACCGGACAGGAAGGACGTGGCTACACCTTC. This gives the protein CASSFTGQEGRGYTF.

The V and J genes are TRBV28 and TRBJ1-1, with 8 bases aligning to TRBD1. The CDR3 loop spans 16 amino acids. V shed 5 bases and J 0 bases; nucleotides not matched to a gene: 8. The germline gives CDR1 MDHEN, CDR2 SYDVKM. CDR3 DNA sequence: TGTGCCAGCAGTACTCGGCGACAGGGGTTGAACACTGAAGCTTTCTTT. Encoded protein: CASSTRRQGLNTEAFF.

The table lists this clone with a count of one. The chain combines TRBV13 with TRBJ2-1; D is unresolved. The germline V gene encodes CDR1 PRHDT and CDR2 FYEKMQ (reference sequence). CDR3 size: 13 residues. Trimming took 0 bases from V and 5 from J, leaving 5 bases between them. CDR3 region: CASSLGNNNEQFF. The DNA for the CDR3 is TGTGCCAGCAGCTTAGGAAACAACAATGAGCAGTTCTTC.

Here the CDR3 DNA reads TGTGCCAGCAGCTTAGGGGGGCCGAATACGCAGTATTTT. It codes for CASSLGGPNTQYF. This chain joins TRBV7-9 and TRBJ2-3, with D possibly TRBD1 on 6 matching bases. Germline lookup yields CDR1 SEHNR and CDR2 FQNEAQ (reference sequence). Trimming removed 1 base from V and 7 bases from J, with 9 bases in between. This CDR3 contains 13 residues.

The chain has TRBV29-1 and TRBJ2-1; TRBD2 aligns across 12 bases. The CDR3 totals 17 residues. The germline CDR1 and CDR2 sequences are SQVTM and ANQGSEA. V lost 4 bases, J lost 0 bases, and 7 bases stayed unmatched. The CDR3 is CSVGPSGGARSYNEQFF. The CDR3 DNA follows: TGCAGCGTTGGGCCTAGCGGGGGGGCCCGCTCCTACAATGAGCAGTTCTTC.

V gene TRBV6-1 combines with J gene TRBJ1-5, with 7 bases fitting TRBD1. CDR1 is MNHNS and CDR2 is SASEGT in the germline V gene. This CDR3 has 14 amino acids. V lost 3 bases to trimming and J lost 8 bases; unmatched junction nucleotides: 7. In nucleotides, the CDR3 is TGTGCCAGCAGTGATGGACAGGACCTCGAGCCCCAGCATTTT. It translates to CASSDGQDLEPQHF.

The genes are TRBV28 and TRBJ2-7, with a weak D call TRBD2 (6 bases). Germline lookup yields CDR1 MDHEN and CDR2 SYDVKM. The CDR3 totals 12 residues. Trimming cost V 3 bases and J 6 bases, with 9 bases left between them. The CDR3 protein is CASSFTGVEQYF. CDR3 bases: TGTGCCAGCAGTTTTACGGGGGTCGAGCAGTACTTC.

The chain couples TRBV19 to TRBJ1-6; 11 nucleotides match TRBD1. Germline-derived CDR1 and CDR2 are LNHDA and SQIVND (reference sequence). V lost 1 base to trimming and J lost 9 bases; unmatched junction nucleotides: 5. This CDR3 has 16 residues. CDR3 sequence: CASSIVRTGGVSPLHF. The CDR3 nucleotides are TGTGCCAGTAGTATAGTCCGGACAGGGGGCGTTTCACCCCTCCACTTT.

This chain connects TRBV28 to TRBJ1-5, with 10 positions matching TRBD1. The CDR3 extends over 15 amino acids. Per germline, CDR1 MDHEN and CDR2 SYDVKM. The V and J ends lost 5 bases and 5 bases, in that order; junction bases with no gene match: 6. CDR3 DNA: TGTGCCAGCAGTGTACCGGGACAGGGGTATCAGCCCCAGCATTTT. This encodes CASSVPGQGYQPQHF.

The J gene is TRBJ2-7, the V gene TRBV6-5, with D possibly TRBD1 on 6 matching bases. The CDR3 covers 13 residues. Germline CDR1 MNHEY, CDR2 SVGAGI. V lost 6 bases to trimming and J lost 3 bases, with 12 bases between them. The CDR3: CASRLRDNYEQYF. For the CDR3, the DNA is TGTGCCAGCAGACTCCGGGACAACTACGAGCAGTACTTC.

The chain combines TRBV5-1 with TRBJ1-5; the match to TRBD1 covers 8 bases. Germline V gene lookup returns CDR1 SGHRS and CDR2 YFSETQ. CDR3 length: 15 amino acids. J lost 3 bases, V lost 3 bases, and 5 bases had no gene match. CDR3 coding DNA: TGCGCCAGCAGCTCGACAGGGGAAAACAATCAGCCCCAGCATTTT. Its translation is CASSSTGENNQPQHF.

This rearrangement joins TRBV5-1 to TRBJ2-5; D ambiguous. The ends were cut back, 0 bases at V and 0 bases at J, with 9 bases in the middle. The CDR3 loop spans 15 amino acids. From germline, CDR1 is SGHRS and CDR2 YFSETQ. The CDR3 DNA is TGCGCCAGCAGCTTGGGGGCAGGTAACCAAGAGACCCAGTACTTC. It codes for CASSLGAGNQETQYF.

The gene calls are TRBV5-1 and TRBJ1-1, with 7 nucleotides matching TRBD1. The CDR3 spans 14 residues. Trimming took 7 bases from V and 2 from J; bases not matched to a gene: 8. Germline CDR1 SGHRS, CDR2 YFSETQ. The CDR3 sequence: CASATGQTNTEAFF. The CDR3 DNA reads as TGCGCCAGCGCGACGGGACAGACAAACACTGAAGCTTTCTTT.